This T cell receptor beta chain was profiled in a study of radiotherapy plus CTLA-4 blockade in lung cancer (dated by TCRdb to the late 2010s). Study-wide context: Among the enrolled patients, roughly 17% had an objective response, and less than 40% reached disease control.

There are 16 amino acids in the CDR3, from cysteine to phenylalanine inclusive. The retained sequence is limited to the CDR3, 48 bases, with the frame set at the first base. Ends trimmed: V by 7 bases, J by 5 bases; bases unmatched to a gene: 11. The germline V gene encodes CDR1 SGHVS and CDR2 FQNEAQ. The study tested focal radiation therapy combined with CTLA-4 blockade (ipilimumab) in patients with chemo-refractory metastatic non-small-cell lung cancer. Overall study results and their limits: After treatment with radiotherapy and ipilimumab, TCR clones that originated in tumors expanded in peripheral blood. The strongest predictors of response were reported to be early dynamic shifts in blood T cell clones along with a rise in serum interferon-beta following radiation.

On this clone itself: The target of this receptor is not known. No qualities accompany the bases; no much larger clone lies one base away.

The library was made by the immunoSEQ multiplex PCR assay. The table was pulled from immuneACCESS by TCRdb, which kept in-frame rearrangements only. Such tables lose some clones; where checked, under half of the loss comes from unresolved V genes, and the rest has no known cause. A total of 80,000 to 100,000 clones appear in this sample, 65% to 80% of them only once. 2.8% of the sample is taken by the ten largest. Sample: peripheral blood, taken from a patient treated with radiotherapy plus ipilimumab. The clonotype comes from a human donor with non-small cell lung cancer who had a partial response to radiotherapy plus ipilimumab. Some clones in this sample may be carry-over from other donors' samples. This sequence uses TRBV7-8 and TRBJ2-5; 12 junctional bases match TRBD1. This receptor carries the CDR3 CASTPRDRGLGETQYF. The DNA sequence is as follows: TGTGCCAGCACCCCGAGGGACAGGGGGCTGGGGGAGACCCAGTACTTC.